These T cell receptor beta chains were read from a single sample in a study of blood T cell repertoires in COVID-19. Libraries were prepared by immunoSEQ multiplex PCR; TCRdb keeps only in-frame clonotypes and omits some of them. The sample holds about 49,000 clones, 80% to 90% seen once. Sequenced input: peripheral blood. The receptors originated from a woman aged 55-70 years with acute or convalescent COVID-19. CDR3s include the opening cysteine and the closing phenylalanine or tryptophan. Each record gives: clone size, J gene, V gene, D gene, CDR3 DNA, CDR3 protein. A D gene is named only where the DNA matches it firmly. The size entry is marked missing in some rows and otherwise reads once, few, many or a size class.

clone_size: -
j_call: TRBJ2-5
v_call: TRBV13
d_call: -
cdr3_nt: TGTGCCAGCAGCCCCCCAGACTGGGGAGGCCAAGAGACCCAGTACTTC
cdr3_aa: CASSPPDWGGQETQYF

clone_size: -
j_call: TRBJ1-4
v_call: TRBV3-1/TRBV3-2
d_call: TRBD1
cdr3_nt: TGTGCCAGCAGCCTAGACCGGGACAGGGGGCTCGTGGTGTCTGAAAAACTGTTTTTT
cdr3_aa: CASSLDRDRGLVVSEKLFF

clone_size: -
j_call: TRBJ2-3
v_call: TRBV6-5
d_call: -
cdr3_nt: TGTGCCAGCAGTACTCTGGTAGCTAGCACAGATACGCAGTATTTT
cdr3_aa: CASSTLVASTDTQYF

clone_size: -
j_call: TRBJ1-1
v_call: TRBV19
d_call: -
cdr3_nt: TGTGCCAGTAGCCAGGGTCGGAACACTGAAGCTTTCTTT
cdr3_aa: CASSQGRNTEAFF

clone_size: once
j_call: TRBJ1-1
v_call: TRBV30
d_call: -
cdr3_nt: TGTGCCAGGGGAAAGGTCGGTGAAGCTTTCTTT
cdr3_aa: CARGKVGEAFF

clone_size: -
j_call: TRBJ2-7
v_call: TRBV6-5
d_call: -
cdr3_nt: TGTGCCAGCAGTTACGCCAGGGACTACGAGCAGTACTTC
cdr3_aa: CASSYARDYEQYF

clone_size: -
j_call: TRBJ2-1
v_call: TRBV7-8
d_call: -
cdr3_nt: TGTGCCAGCAGCCCCCCGGACACACACAATGAGCAGTTCTTC
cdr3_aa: CASSPPDTHNEQFF

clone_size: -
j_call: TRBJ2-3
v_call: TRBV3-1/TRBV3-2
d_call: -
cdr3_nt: TGTGCCAGCAGCCAAGATGTAGCAGGCCAACGGGGAGATACGCAGTATTTT
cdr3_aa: CASSQDVAGQRGDTQYF

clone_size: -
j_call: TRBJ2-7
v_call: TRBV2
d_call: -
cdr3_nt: TGTGCCAGCAGTGATGATACATACGAGCAGTACTTC
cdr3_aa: CASSDDTYEQYF

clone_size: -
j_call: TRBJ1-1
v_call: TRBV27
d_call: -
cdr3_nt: TGTGCCAGCAGTTTAAAGGGAGGGACCCCTGAAGCTTTCTTT
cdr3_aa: CASSLKGGTPEAFF

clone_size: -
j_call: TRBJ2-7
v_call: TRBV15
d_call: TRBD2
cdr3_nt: TGTGCCACCAGCAGAGAACCGCGGGAGGGCCTATACGAGCAGTACTTC
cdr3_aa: CATSREPREGLYEQYF

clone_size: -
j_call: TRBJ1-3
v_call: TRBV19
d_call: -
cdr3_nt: TGTGCCAGTAGGTCGGACAGCCTTCTCTCTGGAAACACCATATATTTT
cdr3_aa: CASRSDSLLSGNTIYF

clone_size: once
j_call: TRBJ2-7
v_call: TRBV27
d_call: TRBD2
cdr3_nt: TGTGCCACCGGGGGATCTAGCGGTTGGACCTACGAGCAGTACTTC
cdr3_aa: CATGGSSGWTYEQYF

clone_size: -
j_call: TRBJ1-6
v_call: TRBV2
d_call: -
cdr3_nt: TGTGCCAGCTCGGGAGGGGATTCACCCCTCCACTTT
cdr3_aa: CASSGGDSPLHF

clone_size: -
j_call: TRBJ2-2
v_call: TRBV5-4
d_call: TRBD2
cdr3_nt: TGTGCCAGCAGCTTAGGAGCGGGATTGAACACCGGGGAGCTGTTTTTT
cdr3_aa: CASSLGAGLNTGELFF

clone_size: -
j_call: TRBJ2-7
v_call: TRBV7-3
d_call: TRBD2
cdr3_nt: TGTGCCAGCAGCTTATTAGCGGGATCGCCCTACGAGCAGTACTTC
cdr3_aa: CASSLLAGSPYEQYF

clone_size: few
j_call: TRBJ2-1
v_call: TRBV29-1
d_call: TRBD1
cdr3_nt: TGCAGCGTTGAAGTAGGGGGCAGGGCTTCGCAGTTCTTC
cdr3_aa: CSVEVGGRASQFF

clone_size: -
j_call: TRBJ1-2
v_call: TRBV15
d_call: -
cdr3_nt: TGTGCCACCAGCAGAGCATTGGGGCATCTTTTCTATGGCTACACCTTC
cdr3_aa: CATSRALGHLFYGYTF

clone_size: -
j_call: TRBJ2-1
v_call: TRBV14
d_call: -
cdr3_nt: TGTGCCAGCAGCAGAGAAGGGGGTGAGCAGTTCTTC
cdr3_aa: CASSREGGEQFF

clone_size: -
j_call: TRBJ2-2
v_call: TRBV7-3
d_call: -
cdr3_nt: TGTGCCAGCAGCAACGGACAGAACACCGGGGAGCTGTTTTTT
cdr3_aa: CASSNGQNTGELFF

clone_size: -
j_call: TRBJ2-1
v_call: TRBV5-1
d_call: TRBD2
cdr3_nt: TGCGCCAGCAGCTTGGACGGGGGGGTAGCGGGACCCCCATACAATGAGCAGTTCTTC
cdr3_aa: CASSLDGGVAGPPYNEQFF

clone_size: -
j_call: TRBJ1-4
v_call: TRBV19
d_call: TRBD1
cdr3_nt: TGTGCCAGTAGCCAGGGGGCCTATGAAAAACTGTTTTTT
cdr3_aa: CASSQGAYEKLFF

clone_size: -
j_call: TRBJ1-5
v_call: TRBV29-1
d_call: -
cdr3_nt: TGCAGCGTTGAAGTGGGTCGGGGTCAGCCCCAGCATTTT
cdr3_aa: CSVEVGRGQPQHF

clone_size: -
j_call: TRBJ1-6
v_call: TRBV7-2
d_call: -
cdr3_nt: TGTGCCAGCAGCTTACAAACAGGGTCACCCCTCCACTTT
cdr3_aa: CASSLQTGSPLHF

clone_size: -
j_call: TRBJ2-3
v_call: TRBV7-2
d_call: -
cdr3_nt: TGTGCCAGCAGCTCCTACACAGATACGCAGTATTTT
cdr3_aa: CASSSYTDTQYF

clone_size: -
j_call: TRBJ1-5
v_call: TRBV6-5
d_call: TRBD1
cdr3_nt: TGTGCCAGCAGCAGTCAGGGGGCGAACAATCAGCCCCAGCATTTT
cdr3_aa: CASSSQGANNQPQHF

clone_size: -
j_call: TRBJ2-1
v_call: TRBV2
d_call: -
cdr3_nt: TGTGCCAGCACCGGGACACCAAGGGGGAATGAGCAGTTCTTC
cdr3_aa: CASTGTPRGNEQFF

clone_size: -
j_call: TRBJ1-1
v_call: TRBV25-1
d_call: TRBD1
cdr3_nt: TGTGCCAGCAGACAGGGGGCGGGCACTGAAGCTTTCTTT
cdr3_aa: CASRQGAGTEAFF

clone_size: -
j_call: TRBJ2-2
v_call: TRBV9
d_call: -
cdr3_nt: TGTGCCAGCAGCACGACTGACACCGGGGAGCTGTTTTTT
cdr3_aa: CASSTTDTGELFF

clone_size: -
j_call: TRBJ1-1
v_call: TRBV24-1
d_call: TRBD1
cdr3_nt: TGTGCCACCAGTCAGGGGGGCGATTTGAACACTGAAGCTTTCTTT
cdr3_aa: CATSQGGDLNTEAFF

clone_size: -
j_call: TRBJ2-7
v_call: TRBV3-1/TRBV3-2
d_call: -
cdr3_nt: TGTGCCAGCAGCCAAGATGGTCAGGGCCAAGGCTACGAGCAGTACTTC
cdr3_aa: CASSQDGQGQGYEQYF

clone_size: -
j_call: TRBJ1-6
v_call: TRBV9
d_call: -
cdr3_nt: TGTGCCAGCAGCGCACCTGGGACAACGAATTCACCCCTCCACTTT
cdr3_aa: CASSAPGTTNSPLHF

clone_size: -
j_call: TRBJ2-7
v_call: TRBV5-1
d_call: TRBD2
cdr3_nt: TGCGCCAGCAGAAAGGGACTACCAACTTCCTACGAGCAGTACTTC
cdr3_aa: CASRKGLPTSYEQYF

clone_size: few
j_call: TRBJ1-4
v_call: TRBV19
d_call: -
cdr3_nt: TGTGCCAGTAGTAGATATTCTACAACTAATGAAAAACTGTTTTTT
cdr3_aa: CASSRYSTTNEKLFF

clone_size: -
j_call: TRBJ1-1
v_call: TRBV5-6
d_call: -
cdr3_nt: TGTGCCAGCAGCGCGAGGGTTACTGAAGCTTTCTTT
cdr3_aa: CASSARVTEAFF

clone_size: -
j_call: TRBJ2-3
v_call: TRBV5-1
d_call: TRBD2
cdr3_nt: TGCGCCAGCAGCGAAGATAGCGGGGGGCGTGCGCAGTATTTT
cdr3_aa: CASSEDSGGRAQYF

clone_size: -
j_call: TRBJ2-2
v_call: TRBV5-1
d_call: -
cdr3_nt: TGCGCCACCAGACAGGCGGAAAACACCGGGGAGCTGTTTTTT
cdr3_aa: CATRQAENTGELFF

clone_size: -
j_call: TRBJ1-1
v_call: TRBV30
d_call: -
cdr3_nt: TGTGCCTGGAGTGTCGGGGGGTTGAAAACTGAAGCTTTCTTT
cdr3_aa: CAWSVGGLKTEAFF

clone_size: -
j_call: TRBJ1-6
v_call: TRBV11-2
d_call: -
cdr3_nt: TGTGCCAGCAGCCAGAGGAGCCAGGGAGGATCACCCCTCCACTTT
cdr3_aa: CASSQRSQGGSPLHF

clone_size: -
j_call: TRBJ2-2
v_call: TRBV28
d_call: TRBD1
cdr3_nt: TGTGCCAGTGACCGACAGGGACGACCCGGGGAGCTGTTTTTT
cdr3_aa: CASDRQGRPGELFF

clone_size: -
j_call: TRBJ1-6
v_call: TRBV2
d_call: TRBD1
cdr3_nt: TGTGCCAGCAGGGGACAGGGTGGGACACCCCTCCACTTT
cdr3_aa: CASRGQGGTPLHF

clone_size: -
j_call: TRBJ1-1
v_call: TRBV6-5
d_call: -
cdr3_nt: TGTATCGTAGAAGGACAGTTTGAAGCTTTCTTT
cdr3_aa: CIVEGQFEAFF

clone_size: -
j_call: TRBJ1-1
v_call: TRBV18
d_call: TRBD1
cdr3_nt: TGTGCCAGTCAAAGAGGGGGCCAAGGGGAAGCTTTCTTT
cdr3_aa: CASQRGGQGEAFF

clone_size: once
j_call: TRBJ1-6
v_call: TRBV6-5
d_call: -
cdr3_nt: TGTGCCGGGGGCAAAAACCCGAGCACCCTCCACTTT
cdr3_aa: CAGGKNPSTLHF

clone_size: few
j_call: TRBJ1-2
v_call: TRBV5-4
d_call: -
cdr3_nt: TGTGCCAGCAGCTTCATCACAGGGAGCTATGGCTACACCTTC
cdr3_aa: CASSFITGSYGYTF

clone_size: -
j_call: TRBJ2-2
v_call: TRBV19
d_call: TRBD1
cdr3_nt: TGTGCCAGTAGTTACCAGGGGGTAGGGGAGCTGTTTTTT
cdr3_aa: CASSYQGVGELFF

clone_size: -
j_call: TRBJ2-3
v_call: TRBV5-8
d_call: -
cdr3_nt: TGTGCCAGCAGCCCCTCGGGGTTAGAAGCAGATACGCAGTATTTT
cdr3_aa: CASSPSGLEADTQYF

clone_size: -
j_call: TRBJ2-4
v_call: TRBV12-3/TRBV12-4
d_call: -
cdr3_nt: TGTGCCAGCAGCCCAGGGAAGAACATTCAGTACTTC
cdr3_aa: CASSPGKNIQYF

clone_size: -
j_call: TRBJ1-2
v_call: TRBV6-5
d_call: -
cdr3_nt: TGTGCCAGCAGTCCTAACACAGGGTCTTTGGGAGGCTACACCTTC
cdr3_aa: CASSPNTGSLGGYTF

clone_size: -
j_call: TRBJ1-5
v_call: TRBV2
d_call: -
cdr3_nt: TGTGCCAGCAGTGATATGACAGAAGGGCCCCAGCATTTT
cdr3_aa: CASSDMTEGPQHF

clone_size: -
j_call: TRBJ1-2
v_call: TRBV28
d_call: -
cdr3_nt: TGTGCCAGCAGGAGCCGGGAGCGGGGCTACACCTTC
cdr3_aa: CASRSRERGYTF